These T cell receptor beta chains were read from a single sample in a study of response to subunit inactivated influenza vaccine. Each CDR3 protein gets one entry after TCRdb re-called the RT-PCR reads with MiXCR. The sample has about 780,000 distinct CDR3 sequences, around 18% seen once; the top ten hold about a tenth. Sequenced material: PBMCs from blood, taken 5 to 6 days after vaccination. These receptors originate from a man aged 50-60 years who received an inactivated influenza vaccine. CDR3s include the opening cysteine and the closing phenylalanine or tryptophan. A D gene is named only where the DNA matches it firmly. Size is stated for part of the rows, as once, few or many counts, or as a class when the clone is expanded.

>TRBJ1-6|-|-|TRBV4-3
TGCGCCAGCAGCCAACAGGTCAATTCACCCCTCCACTTT
CASSQQVNSPLHF
>TRBJ2-3|-|-|TRBV6-2/TRBV6-3
TGTGCCAGCAGTTACCGAACCAGTCCAGATACGCAGTATTTT
CASSYRTSPDTQYF
>TRBJ2-1|-|-|TRBV20-1
TGCATGGTGGGGGAATCCTACAATGAGCAGTTCTTC
CMVGESYNEQFF
>TRBJ1-5|-|-|TRBV20-1
TGCAGTGCTAGAGCGATAGGGGGTAGACCGTATCAGCCCCAGCATTTT
CSARAIGGRPYQPQHF
>TRBJ2-6|few|TRBD2|TRBV4-2
TGTGCCAGCAGCCAACGAGGACAACTAGCGCGCCAATCTGGGGCCAACGTCCTGACTTTC
CASSQRGQLARQSGANVLTF
>TRBJ2-7|-|TRBD1|TRBV15
TGTGCCACCAGCAGAGGACAGGGGGCGCATTACGAGCAGTACTTC
CATSRGQGAHYEQYF
>TRBJ2-1|few|-|TRBV20-1
TGCAGTGCGACTTCCGGGACCGCCTACAATGAGCAGTTCTTC
CSATSGTAYNEQFF
>TRBJ2-1|few|TRBD2|TRBV10-3
TGTGCCATCAGTGATGGTGCGGGAGGGAGCTCCTACAATGAGCAGTTCTTC
CAISDGAGGSSYNEQFF
>TRBJ2-7|few|TRBD1|TRBV30
TGTGCCTGGAGTGTAAGAGGGTCCGGGACAGCATTCTACGAGCAGTACTTC
CAWSVRGSGTAFYEQYF
>TRBJ2-7|few|-|TRBV28
TGTGCCAGCAGTCCCTCGGGCTCCCGGAGGGAGCAGTACTTC
CASSPSGSRREQYF
>TRBJ2-3|-|-|TRBV7-9
TGTGCCAGCAGCGGGGAGGCGCAGTATTTT
CASSGEAQYF
>TRBJ1-5|few|-|TRBV7-9
TGTGCCAGCAGCTTAGCAAGGTTTGGTAGCAATCAGCCCCAGCATTTT
CASSLARFGSNQPQHF
>TRBJ2-1|many|TRBD2|TRBV19
TGTGCCAGTAGAACCGGACTAGCGGGAAATGAGCAGTTCTTC
CASRTGLAGNEQFF
>TRBJ2-2|-|-|TRBV19
TGTGCCAGTTTTCAGGGCGCCGCGAACACCGGGGAGCTGTTTTTT
CASFQGAANTGELFF
>TRBJ2-3|few|-|TRBV11-2
TGTGCCAGCAGCTTAGTAACAGGGAGGGGGAATACGCAGTATTTT
CASSLVTGRGNTQYF
>TRBJ2-1|few|TRBD2|TRBV7-3
TGTGCCAGCAGCTTAAGGGGTTTCGCGGGAGGAAACAATGAGCAGTTCTTC
CASSLRGFAGGNNEQFF
>TRBJ2-1|few|TRBD2|TRBV7-2
TGTGCCAGCAGCTTAGGTACTAGCGGGAGGTATGAGCAGTTCTTC
CASSLGTSGRYEQFF
>TRBJ1-1|-|-|TRBV7-2
TGTGCCAGCGGGGCGGGCGTAGCCACTGAAGCTTTCTTT
CASGAGVATEAFF
>TRBJ1-5|few|TRBD1|TRBV20-1
TGCAGTGCTAGTAGGGGACTTTTGGGACAGAATCAGCCCCAGCATTTT
CSASRGLLGQNQPQHF
>TRBJ1-3|-|TRBD1|TRBV9
TGTGCCAGCAGCGCAGGAACAGGGGGCTTAGCTGGAAACACCATATATTTT
CASSAGTGGLAGNTIYF
>TRBJ2-3|-|-|TRBV4-1
TGCGCCAGCAGCCAAGAGTTTTGGGAACGAGGGGATACGCAGTATTTT
CASSQEFWERGDTQYF
>TRBJ2-1|-|TRBD2|TRBV28
TGTGCCAGCAGTTTTGGGGCTAGCGGGCGATTACGGTCATACAATGAGCAGTTCTTC
CASSFGASGRLRSYNEQFF
>TRBJ2-7|-|-|TRBV12-3/TRBV12-4
TGTGCCAGCAGTGTGATATGGGGGGCATACGAGCAGTACTTC
CASSVIWGAYEQYF
>TRBJ2-3|-|-|TRBV6-1
TGTGCCAGCAACTCACGGGGCGGGGTTACAGATACGCAGTATTTT
CASNSRGGVTDTQYF
>TRBJ2-2|-|TRBD1|TRBV7-8
TGTGCCAGCAGCTCTCAGGGGGCGCACACCGGGGAGCTGTTTTTT
CASSSQGAHTGELFF
>TRBJ2-2|-|-|TRBV4-1
TGCGCCAGCAGCCAAGAAGGATTCTCCGGGGAGCTGTTTTTT
CASSQEGFSGELFF
>TRBJ2-5|many|-|TRBV12-3/TRBV12-4
TGTGCCAGCAGTTTTCAGGGGTTACAAGAGACCCAGTACTTC
CASSFQGLQETQYF
>TRBJ2-7|-|TRBD1|TRBV5-1
TGCGCCAGCAGCTTGGTTGGGACAGGTTTCTACGAGCAGTACTTC
CASSLVGTGFYEQYF
>TRBJ2-1|-|TRBD1|TRBV5-1
TGCGCCAGCAGCTTGGCCGGGACAGGGCATGGTTCCTACAATGAGCAGTTCTTC
CASSLAGTGHGSYNEQFF
>TRBJ2-1|many|TRBD1|TRBV24-1
TGTGCCACCAGTGGGGCGACAGGGGGCAACTACAATGAGCAGTTCTTC
CATSGATGGNYNEQFF
>TRBJ2-5|few|-|TRBV4-1
TGCGCCAGCAGCCAAGAAGAGTCGCCAGAGGGGCGAGAGACCCAGTACTTC
CASSQEESPEGRETQYF
>TRBJ2-5|-|-|TRBV28
TGTGCCAGCAGTTTACGGGTGGGGGGAGTTGCAGAGACCCAGTACTTC
CASSLRVGGVAETQYF
>TRBJ1-5|few|-|TRBV20-1
TGCAGTGTAACAGTTAGCAATCAGCCCCAGCATTTT
CSVTVSNQPQHF
>TRBJ2-3|few|TRBD1|TRBV20-1
TGCAGTGCCGTGGACAGGGCCGGTGCAGATACGCAGTATTTT
CSAVDRAGADTQYF
>TRBJ2-1|-|-|TRBV24-1
TGTGCCACCAGTGAGGGGCCTATCTTAAGACTGACCGGCTCCTACAATGAGCAGTTCTTC
CATSEGPILRLTGSYNEQFF
>TRBJ1-4|-|-|TRBV20-1
TGCAGTTTGGCGAGGACAGCTAATGAAAAACTGTTTTTT
CSLARTANEKLFF
>TRBJ1-3|medium-sized|-|TRBV20-1
TGCAGTGTTCCTTTCTCTGGAAACACCATATATTTT
CSVPFSGNTIYF
>TRBJ2-4|few|-|TRBV7-9
TGTGCCAGCAGCTTAGCGGAGATGATAGCCAAAAACATTCAGTACTTC
CASSLAEMIAKNIQYF
>TRBJ1-1|-|-|TRBV9
TGTGCCAGCAGCCCCCCCGGCAGCCTGAACACTGAAGCTTTCTTT
CASSPPGSLNTEAFF
>TRBJ2-1|few|-|TRBV5-1
TGCGCCAGCAGCTTCCGGTACTATCCCAATTCCCCCAATGAGCAGTTCTTC
CASSFRYYPNSPNEQFF
>TRBJ1-2|-|-|TRBV4-3
TGCGCCAGCAGCGTCGATTGGGGGGCGCAGGCCTATGGCTACACCTTC
CASSVDWGAQAYGYTF
>TRBJ2-5|few|-|TRBV4-1
TGCGCCAGCAGCCAAGTCGCGGATACAAAGTACTTC
CASSQVADTKYF
>TRBJ2-2|-|-|TRBV20-1
TGCAGTGCTAGAGCCCGGGACAAGTCGGAGCTGTTTTTT
CSARARDKSELFF
>TRBJ2-1|-|TRBD1|TRBV2
TGTGCCAGCAGTGAAGCAACAGGGGGTTACAATGAGCAGTTCTTC
CASSEATGGYNEQFF
>TRBJ2-3|few|-|TRBV20-1
TGCAGTGCTAGCATAAACCTAGGGTACGATACGCAGTATTTT
CSASINLGYDTQYF
>TRBJ2-3|-|TRBD2|TRBV5-6
TGTGCCAGCAGCGAGGGACTAGCCGTTCAAGATACGCAGTATTTT
CASSEGLAVQDTQYF
>TRBJ2-1|few|-|TRBV29-1
TGCAGCGCCCGGGACTTCTACAATGAGCAGTTCTTC
CSARDFYNEQFF
>TRBJ2-7|-|-|TRBV30
TGTGCCTGGAGGCTGACAGAGAGCTCCTACGAGCAGTACTTC
CAWRLTESSYEQYF
>TRBJ2-7|-|TRBD2|TRBV5-6
TGTGCCAGCAGCTACTTGGGAGCGGGACTCTACGAGCAGTACTTC
CASSYLGAGLYEQYF
>TRBJ2-5|many|-|TRBV12-3/TRBV12-4
TGTGCCAGCAGGAAAACAGGGTTCCAAGAGACCCAGTACTTC
CASRKTGFQETQYF
>TRBJ1-2|-|-|TRBV19
TGTGCCAGTAGTAACGGCGTCTATGGCTACACCTTC
CASSNGVYGYTF
>TRBJ2-7|few|TRBD2|TRBV5-6
TGTGCCAGCAGCTTGAGTCCTAGCGGGACCACCTACGAGCAGTACTTC
CASSLSPSGTTYEQYF
>TRBJ1-2|few|TRBD1|TRBV7-2
TGTGCCAGCAGCTTAGCGGCCTCAGGGGGCGGCTACACCTTC
CASSLAASGGGYTF
>TRBJ2-1|many|-|TRBV7-2
TGTGCCAGCAGCTTGTGGGGCTCCAATGAGCAGTTCTTC
CASSLWGSNEQFF
>TRBJ2-7|-|TRBD1|TRBV28
TGTGCCAGCAGTTTGGCCGGGACAGTTGTTTACGAGCTGTACTTC
CASSLAGTVVYELYF
>TRBJ1-1|-|-|TRBV2
TGTGCCAGCTATGACAGGAACACTGAAGCTTTCTTT
CASYDRNTEAFF
>TRBJ1-1|few|-|TRBV12-3/TRBV12-4
TGTGCCAGCGTTGGGGCAGGGAAGGCTGAAGCTTTCTTT
CASVGAGKAEAFF
>TRBJ2-7|-|-|TRBV3-1
TGTGCCAGCAGCCAAGGACACCGGGGGAAAGAAACCTACGAGCAGTACTTC
CASSQGHRGKETYEQYF
>TRBJ1-6|few|TRBD1|TRBV11-2
TGTGCCAGCAGCCCCGGGTTCAGACAGGGAGTCTATAATTCACCCCTCCACTTT
CASSPGFRQGVYNSPLHF
>TRBJ2-5|-|TRBD1|TRBV20-1
TGCAGTGCTAGACGACTCGGGACAGGATTCCAAGAGACCCAGTACTTC
CSARRLGTGFQETQYF